Sequencing of this T cell receptor beta chain was carried out in a study of blood T cell repertoires in COVID-19. Germline-derived CDR1 and CDR2 are SGHRS and YFSETQ. The CDR3 is 15 residues long. Trimming stripped 5 bases from V and 5 bases from J, with 14 bases between. How the authors handled the data: Cell counts per sample came from amplifying reference gene primers. TCRdb's table, derived via immunoSEQ multiplex PCR, lists solely in-frame clones and lacks some. Clone size and the V and J calls come from that table; the DNA yielded D and trimming. The table shows some 150,000 clones, with around 84% occurring only once.

The sequencing input was peripheral blood. This clonotype was obtained from a woman aged 50 to 65 with acute or convalescent COVID-19. V and J are TRBV5-1 and TRBJ1-6; perhaps TRBD1 as D (5 bases). CDR3 in DNA: TGCGCCAGCAGGGCAGGGTATCACGATAATTCACCCCTCCACTTT. It yields the protein CASRAGYHDNSPLHF.